This section outlines one TCR beta chain sequence together with its context. This sample stems from a study of blood T cell repertoires in COVID-19. CDR1 is SGHTS, CDR2 YDEGEE, per germline. V gave up 5 bases and J gave up 4 bases, with 12 bases separating them. The CDR3 is 14 amino acids. Study processing details: Reference gene primer amplification gave estimated nucleated cell counts. Here immunoSEQ multiplex PCR was the method, and the copy in TCRdb shows in-frame clones only, minus some. Clonal size and the V and J genes are those of that table, whereas D and trimming came from the DNA. In the table there are tens of thousands of clones, around four fifths of which are singletons.

Sequences were obtained from peripheral blood. The chain has TRBV5-8 and TRBJ2-2; possible D gene TRBD1, 5 bases. This receptor was obtained from a human donor in a cohort sampled during active COVID-19. CDR3 bases: TGTGCCAGCAGGCCAGGGTTTGGCACCGGGGAGCTGTTTTTT. Its translation: CASRPGFGTGELFF. The full variable domain, rest sourced from reference TRBV5-8 and TRBJ2-2, is EAGVTQSPTHLIKTRGQQATLRCSPISGHTSVYWYQQALGLGLQFLLWYDEGEERNRGNFPPRFSGRQFPNYSSELNVNALELEDSALYLCASRPGFGTGELFFGEGSRLTVL.